What follows describes a single T cell receptor beta chain. This entry comes from a study of OX40 agonist ivuxolimab in advanced cancers. Study background: Patients in dose escalation had liver, melanoma, kidney or head and neck cancers.

Looked up from germline, CDR1 is SEHNR and CDR2 is FQNEAQ (reference sequence). With 5 bases clipped from V and 8 bases from J, the junction kept 5 bases outside the gene matches. The CDR3 contains 13 residues. The table came from immunoSEQ multiplex PCR; TCRdb's copy has only in-frame clones and leaves some out. This repertoire shows approximately 100,000 clones, approximately 90% found once; its top ten account for over 0.3%. The sequences come from CD4+ or CD8+ T cells sorted from blood, collected in a trial of the OX40 agonist ivuxolimab. The receptor was isolated from an adult with an advanced solid tumor such as melanoma, head and neck, liver or kidney cancer. The chain recombines TRBV7-9 with TRBJ2-2, with 7 bases lining up with TRBD1. CDR3 coding DNA: TGTGCCAGCAGCCCTACAGGGGTAGGGGAGCTGTTTTTT. It translates to CASSPTGVGELFF. Full variable domain (rest looked up from reference TRBV7-9 and TRBJ2-2): DTGVSQNPRHKITKRGQNVTFRCDPISEHNRLYWYRQTLGQGPEFLTYFQNEAQLEKSRLLSDRFSAERPKGSFSTLEIQRTEQGDSAMYLCASSPTGVGELFFGEGSRLTVL.